This TCR beta chain is drawn from a study of beta chain features in type 1 diabetes. General study findings and limits: Moderate yet significant TCRB CDR3 shortening was seen in Type 1 diabetes patients in all four CD4+ subsets.

CDR1 is LNHDA, CDR2 SQIVND, per germline (reference sequence). The V and J ends lost 8 bases and 3 bases, in that order; junction bases with no gene match: 7. CDR3 length equals 14 residues. Isolated RNA was reverse transcribed in full, so expressed TCRB transcripts were sequenced. Data came from immunoSEQ multiplex PCR; TCRdb stores just in-frame clones and leaves some out. This table holds a few hundred thousand clones, approximately 14% found once. Comments on this clone: What it binds is not known.

The sequence was collected from a man aged 25 to 40 with type 1 diabetes. The sequenced sample was naive CD4+ T cells from blood. The chain has TRBV19 and TRBJ2-7; the match to TRBD2 covers 10 bases. The CDR3 spells CASRLAGHSYEQYF. In DNA, the CDR3 is TGTGCCAGTCGACTAGCGGGCCATAGCTACGAGCAGTACTTC. Full variable domain (rest looked up from reference TRBV19 and TRBJ2-7): DGGITQSPKYLFRKEGQNVTLSCEQNLNHDAMYWYRQDPGQGLRLIYYSQIVNDFQKGDIAEGYSVSREKKESFPLTVTSAQKNPTAFYLCASRLAGHSYEQYFGPGTRLTVT.